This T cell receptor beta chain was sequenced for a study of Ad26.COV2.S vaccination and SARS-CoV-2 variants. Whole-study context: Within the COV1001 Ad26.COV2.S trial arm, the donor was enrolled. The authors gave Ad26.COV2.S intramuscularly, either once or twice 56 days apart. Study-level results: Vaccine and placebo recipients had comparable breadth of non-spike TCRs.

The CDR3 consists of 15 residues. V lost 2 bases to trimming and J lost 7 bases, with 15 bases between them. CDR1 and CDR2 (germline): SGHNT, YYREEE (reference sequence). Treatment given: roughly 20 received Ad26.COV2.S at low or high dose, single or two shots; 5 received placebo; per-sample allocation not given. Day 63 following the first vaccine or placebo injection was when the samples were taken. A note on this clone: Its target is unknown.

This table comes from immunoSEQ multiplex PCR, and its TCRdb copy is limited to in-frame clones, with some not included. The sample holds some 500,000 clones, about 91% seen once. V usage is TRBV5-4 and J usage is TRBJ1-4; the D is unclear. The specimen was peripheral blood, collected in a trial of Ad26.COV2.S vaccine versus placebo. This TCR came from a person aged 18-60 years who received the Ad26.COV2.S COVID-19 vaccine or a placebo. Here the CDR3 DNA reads TGTGCCAGCAGCTTACCCGGGAGCAGAGTTGAAAAACTGTTTTTT. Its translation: CASSLPGSRVEKLFF.